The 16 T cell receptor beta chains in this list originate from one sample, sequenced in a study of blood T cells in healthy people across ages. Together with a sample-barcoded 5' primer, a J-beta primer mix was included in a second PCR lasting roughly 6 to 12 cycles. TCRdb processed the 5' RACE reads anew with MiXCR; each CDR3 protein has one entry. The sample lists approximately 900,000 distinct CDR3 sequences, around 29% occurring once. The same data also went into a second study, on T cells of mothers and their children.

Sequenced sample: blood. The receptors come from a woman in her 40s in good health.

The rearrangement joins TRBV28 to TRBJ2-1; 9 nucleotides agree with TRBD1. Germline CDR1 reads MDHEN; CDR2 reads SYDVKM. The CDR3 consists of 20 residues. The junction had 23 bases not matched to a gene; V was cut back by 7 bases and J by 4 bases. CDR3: CASKGQGIDGTPRGYNEQFF. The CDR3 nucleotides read TGTGCCAGCAAGGGACAGGGAATCGATGGGACACCGAGGGGTTACAATGAGCAGTTCTTC.

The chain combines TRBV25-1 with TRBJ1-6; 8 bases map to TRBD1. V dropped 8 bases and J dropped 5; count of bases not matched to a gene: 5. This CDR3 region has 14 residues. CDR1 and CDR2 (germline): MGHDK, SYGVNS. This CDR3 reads CASRQGQDNSPLHF. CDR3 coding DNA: TGTGCCAGCCGACAGGGGCAAGATAATTCACCCCTCCACTTT.

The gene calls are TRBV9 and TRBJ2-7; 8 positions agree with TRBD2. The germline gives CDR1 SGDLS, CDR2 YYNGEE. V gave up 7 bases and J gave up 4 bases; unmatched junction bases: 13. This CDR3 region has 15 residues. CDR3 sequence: CASASPASGSYEQYF. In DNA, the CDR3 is TGTGCCAGCGCCAGCCCGGCTAGCGGGTCGTACGAGCAGTACTTC.

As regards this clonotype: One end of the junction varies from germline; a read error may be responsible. The CDR3 coding sequence is TGTGCCGGCAGCCAAAAATCAGGGAACACTGAAGCTTTCTTT. This sequence encodes CAGSQKSGNTEAFF. The chain couples TRBV7-9 to TRBJ1-1; no reliable D call. CDR3 length equals 14 residues. CDR1 and CDR2 from the germline V gene are SEHNR and FQNEAQ (reference sequence).

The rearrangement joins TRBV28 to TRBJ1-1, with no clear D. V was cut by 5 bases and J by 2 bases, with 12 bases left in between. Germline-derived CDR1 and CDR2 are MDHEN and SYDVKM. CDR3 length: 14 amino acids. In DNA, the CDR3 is TGTGCCAGCAGTAATGTCTTTGGAAACACTGAAGCTTTCTTT. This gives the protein CASSNVFGNTEAFF.

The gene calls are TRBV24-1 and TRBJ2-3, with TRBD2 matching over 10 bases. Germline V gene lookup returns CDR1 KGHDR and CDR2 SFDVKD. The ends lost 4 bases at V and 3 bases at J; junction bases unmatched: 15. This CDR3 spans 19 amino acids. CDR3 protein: CATSDPFSPSGSRTDTQYF. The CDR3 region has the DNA TGTGCCACCAGTGACCCGTTCAGCCCTAGCGGGAGCCGAACAGATACGCAGTATTTT.

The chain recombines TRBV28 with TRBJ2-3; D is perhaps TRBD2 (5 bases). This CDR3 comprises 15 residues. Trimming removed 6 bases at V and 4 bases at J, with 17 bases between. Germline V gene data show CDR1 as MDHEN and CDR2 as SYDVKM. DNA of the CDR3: TGTGCCAGCAGCCCGATCGAAGGGAGCGCAGATACGCAGTATTTT. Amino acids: CASSPIEGSADTQYF.

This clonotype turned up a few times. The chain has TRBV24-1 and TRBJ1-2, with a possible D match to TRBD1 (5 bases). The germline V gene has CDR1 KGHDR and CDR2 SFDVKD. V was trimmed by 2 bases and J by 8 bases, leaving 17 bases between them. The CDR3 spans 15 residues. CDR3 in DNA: TGTGCCACCAGTGATTCCGGGACTTATAGCAAAGGCTACACCTTC. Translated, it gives CATSDSGTYSKGYTF.

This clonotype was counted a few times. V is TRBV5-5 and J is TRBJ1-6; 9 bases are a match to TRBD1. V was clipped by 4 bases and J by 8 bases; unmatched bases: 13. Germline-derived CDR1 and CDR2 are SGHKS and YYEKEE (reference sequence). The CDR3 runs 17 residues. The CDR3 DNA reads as TGTGCCAGCAGCCCGGTCGGGACAGGGTTTATTGATTCACCCCTCCACTTT. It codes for CASSPVGTGFIDSPLHF.

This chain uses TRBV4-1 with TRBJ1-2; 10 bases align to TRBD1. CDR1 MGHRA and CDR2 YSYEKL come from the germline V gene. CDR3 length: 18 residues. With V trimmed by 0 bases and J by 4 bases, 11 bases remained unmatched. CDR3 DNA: TGCGCCAGCAGCCAAGATGGGACCGACAGGGGGCTCCCCTATGGCTACACCTTC. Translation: CASSQDGTDRGLPYGYTF.

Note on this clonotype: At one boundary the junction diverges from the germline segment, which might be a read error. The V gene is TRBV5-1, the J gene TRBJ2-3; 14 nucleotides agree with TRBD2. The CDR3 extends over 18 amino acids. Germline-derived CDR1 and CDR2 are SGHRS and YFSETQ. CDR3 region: CAGSLAGTSGGPMATQYF. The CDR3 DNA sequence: TGTGCCGGCAGCCTGGCCGGGACTAGCGGGGGCCCGATGGCCACGCAGTATTTT.

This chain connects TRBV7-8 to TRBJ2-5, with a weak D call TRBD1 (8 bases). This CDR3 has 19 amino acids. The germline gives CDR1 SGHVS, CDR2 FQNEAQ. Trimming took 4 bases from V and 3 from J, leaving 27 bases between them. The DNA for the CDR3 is TGTGCCAGCAGCTCTAAGAGGCCAGGGGGGGACAGGCCTAAAGAGACCCAGTACTTC. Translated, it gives CASSSKRPGGDRPKETQYF. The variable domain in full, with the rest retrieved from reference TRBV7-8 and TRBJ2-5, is GAGVSQSPRYKVAKRGQDVALRCDPISGHVSLFWYQQALGQGPEFLTYFQNEAQLDKSGLPSDRFFAERPEGSVSTLKIQRTQQEDSAVYLCASSSKRPGGDRPKETQYFGPGTRLLVL.

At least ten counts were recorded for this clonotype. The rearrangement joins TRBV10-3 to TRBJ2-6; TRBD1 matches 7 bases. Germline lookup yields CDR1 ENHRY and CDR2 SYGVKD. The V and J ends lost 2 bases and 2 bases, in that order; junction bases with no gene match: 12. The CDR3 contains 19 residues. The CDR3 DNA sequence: TGTGCCATCAGTGAGGTGCCTCCGGGACAGATGACTGGGGCCAACGTCCTGACTTTC. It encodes CAISEVPPGQMTGANVLTF.

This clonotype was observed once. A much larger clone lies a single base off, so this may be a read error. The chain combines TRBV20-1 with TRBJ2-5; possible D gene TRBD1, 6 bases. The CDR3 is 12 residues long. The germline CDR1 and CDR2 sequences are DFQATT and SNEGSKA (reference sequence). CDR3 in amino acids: CRALRGQETQYF. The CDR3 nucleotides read TGCAGGGCTCTCAGGGGCCAAGAGACCCAGTACTTC.

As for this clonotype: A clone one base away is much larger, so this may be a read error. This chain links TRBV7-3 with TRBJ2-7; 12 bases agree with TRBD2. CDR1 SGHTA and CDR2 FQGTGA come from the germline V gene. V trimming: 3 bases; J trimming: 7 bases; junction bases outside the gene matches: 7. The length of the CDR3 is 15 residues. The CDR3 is CASSLTSGGGSEQYF. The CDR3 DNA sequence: TGTGCCAGCAGCTTGACTAGCGGGGGAGGTAGTGAGCAGTACTTC.

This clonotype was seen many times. CDR3 sequence (DNA): TGTGCCAGCAGGCCCACTAGCGGGGGAGGTTCCTACGAGCAGTACTTC. Protein product: CASRPTSGGGSYEQYF. The V gene is TRBV7-2, the J gene TRBJ2-7; 11 bases align to TRBD2. Germline V gene sequence: CDR1 SGHTA, CDR2 FQGNSA. The V segment lost 6 bases and the J segment 1 base; nucleotides outside the gene matches: 8. This CDR3 has 16 amino acids.